This T cell receptor (beta chain) comes out of a study of OX40 agonist ivuxolimab in advanced cancers. Trimming left V 5 bases short and J 0 bases short, with 14 bases between. Germline loops: CDR1 SEHNR, CDR2 FQNEAQ (reference sequence). This CDR3 contains 15 residues. Method: immunoSEQ multiplex PCR; TCRdb's copy keeps in-frame clones and lacks some. The sample holds approximately 82,000 clones; roughly 94% are singletons and the top ten take approximately 20%. People who had autoimmune disease history or systemic immunosuppression were excluded. The TCR was taken from an adult with an advanced solid tumor such as melanoma, head and neck, liver or kidney cancer. The chain uses TRBV7-9 and TRBJ2-7, with D perhaps TRBD1 or TRBD2 (6 bases each). The sequencing here drew on CD4+ or CD8+ T cells sorted from blood, taken in a trial of the OX40 agonist ivuxolimab. The CDR3 nucleotides read TGTGCCAGCAGCGGAGGGGGTGGCCGCTCCTACGAGCAGTACTTC. It translates to CASSGGGGRSYEQYF. The full variable domain, its missing parts supplied by reference TRBV7-9 and TRBJ2-7, is DTGVSQNPRHKITKRGQNVTFRCDPISEHNRLYWYRQTLGQGPEFLTYFQNEAQLEKSRLLSDRFSAERPKGSFSTLEIQRTEQGDSAMYLCASSGGGGRSYEQYFGPGTRLTVT.